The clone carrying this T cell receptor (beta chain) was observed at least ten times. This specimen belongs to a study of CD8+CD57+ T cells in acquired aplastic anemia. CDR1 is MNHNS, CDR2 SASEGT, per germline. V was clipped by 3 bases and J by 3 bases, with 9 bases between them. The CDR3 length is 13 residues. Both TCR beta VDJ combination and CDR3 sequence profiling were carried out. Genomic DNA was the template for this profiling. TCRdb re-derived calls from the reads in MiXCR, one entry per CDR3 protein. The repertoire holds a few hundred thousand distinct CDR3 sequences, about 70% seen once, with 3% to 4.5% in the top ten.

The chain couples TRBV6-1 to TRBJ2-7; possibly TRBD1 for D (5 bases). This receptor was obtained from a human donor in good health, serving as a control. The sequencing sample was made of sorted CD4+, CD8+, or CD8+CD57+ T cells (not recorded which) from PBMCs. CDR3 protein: CASSEAGIYEQYF. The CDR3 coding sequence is TGTGCCAGCAGTGAGGCAGGGATCTACGAGCAGTACTTC.